This section outlines one TCR beta chain sequence together with its context. The sample originates from a study of blood T cell repertoires in COVID-19. Using immunoSEQ multiplex PCR, the repertoire was profiled, and TCRdb retains in-frame clones only, with some absent. The sample includes a few hundred thousand clones, about 79% of them seen just once. CDR3 size: 16 residues. The V segment lost 3 bases and the J segment 4 bases; nucleotides outside the gene matches: 12. The germline V gene has CDR1 SGDLS and CDR2 YYNGEE. The source material was peripheral blood. This receptor was taken from a man aged 50 to 59 with active or convalescent COVID-19. V usage is TRBV9 and J usage is TRBJ1-2; TRBD1 aligns across 7 bases. The CDR3, as DNA: TGTGCCAGCAGCGGAAGAGGGGACAGAACAACCTATGGCTACACCTTC. It is translated as CASSGRGDRTTYGYTF.